The T cell receptor beta chain described here comes from a study of cytomegalovirus exposure and HLA in healthy donors. CDR1 is ENHRY and CDR2 is SYGVKD in the germline V gene. CDR3 length: 13 amino acids. V lost 10 bases and J lost 3; bases outside the gene matches: 7. The PCR contained 60 Vbeta and 13 Jbeta primers. TCRdb's table, derived via immunoSEQ multiplex PCR, lists solely in-frame clones and lacks some. The sample has about 160,000 clones, roughly 80% seen once. Findings and limits, study-wide: Trimming of TCR beta V- and J-genes showed a link, identified in a later analysis, to a missense DCLRE1C variant.

About this clone itself: What it recognizes is unknown.

The clonotype comes from a male donor in good health and CMV-seronegative. Sequenced material: PBMCs. This chain uses TRBV10-3 with TRBJ2-3, with TRBD1 matching over 7 bases. The CDR3 DNA is TGTGCCACAATTCAGGGGGATACAGATACGCAGTATTTT. Translated: CATIQGDTDTQYF.